One T cell receptor (beta chain) is described in this entry. What it binds is not known. The repertoire was sequenced with immunoSEQ multiplex PCR; TCRdb's copy has only in-frame clones and lacks some. The sample contains tens of thousands of clones, roughly nine tenths of which appear only once. These data belong to a study of OX40 agonist ivuxolimab in advanced cancers. Per the germline V gene, CDR1 is SQVTM and CDR2 is ANQGSEA. Trimming pared 7 bases from V and 2 bases from J, leaving 9 bases between. The CDR3 sequence is 12 residues long. General study findings and limits: Nonresponders included some who also had low normalized T-cell clonal expansion. Antigens targeted by the expanded peripheral T cells were not determined.

The sequence was obtained from an adult with an advanced solid tumor such as melanoma, head and neck, liver or kidney cancer. The chain links TRBV29-1 to TRBJ1-3; perhaps TRBD1 as D (6 bases). This material consisted of CD4+ or CD8+ T cells sorted from blood, taken in a trial of the OX40 agonist ivuxolimab. The CDR3 coding sequence is TGCAGCGCGCGGACAGCTGGAAACACCATATATTTT. This translates into CSARTAGNTIYF.